This T cell receptor beta chain is from a study of Graves' ophthalmopathy and Graves' hyperthyroidism (dated by TCRdb to the late 2010s). In terms of the full investigation: Peripheral blood was collected before any treatment was given, at the time of initial diagnosis. TCR beta repertoire signatures were used to distinguish Graves' ophthalmopathy from Graves' hyperthyroidism and to predict progression to ophthalmopathy. For independent validation, a separate cohort was made up of roughly 19 hyperthyroidism patients plus 17 patients who later progressed from hyperthyroidism to ophthalmopathy. In more than 5 hyperthyroidism patients, the T-cell repertoire of thyroid tissue was compared with the T-cell repertoire of blood. Following sample collection, hyperthyroidism patients were given methimazole at a starting dose of 30 mg daily, and ophthalmopathy patients were given high-dose intravenous methylprednisolone. In total, 135 blood samples were TCR-sequenced: around 42 ophthalmopathy, 80 or so hyperthyroidism and some 17 hyperthyroidism-to-ophthalmopathy patients. For training and testing, the roughly 97 patients in the discovery cohort were randomly divided in a 7:3 ratio. To explore V-J signatures that separate ophthalmopathy from hyperthyroidism, a discovery set of fewer than 110 patients was enrolled, consisting of 43 with ophthalmopathy and around 60 with stable hyperthyroidism. What the research found in general, with its limitations: Sample size was not predetermined statistically, and investigators were not blinded to group allocation. In validation, the model predicted ophthalmopathy progression with about 71% sensitivity and approximately 78% specificity; roughly 11 predicted patients were CT-confirmed with GO in a median of about 6.1 months. Ophthalmopathy was separated from stable hyperthyroidism by the 13-signature model with about 88% sensitivity and roughly 82% specificity in cross-validation and with 80%/75% in the test set. Most expanded thyroid clonotypes with frequency above 0.001 were also detected in blood, suggesting blood repertoires may reflect the thyroid immune response.

This clonotype has ten or more counts. This clone's antigen is unknown. No quality values exist for individual bases; no much larger clone is one base distant. For repertoire sequencing, TCR beta CDR3 regions were amplified from RNA transcripts. The first round of RT-PCR was done with HTBI primers and the Qiagen OneStep RT-PCR kit, and was followed by a second round of multiplex PCR, then size selection and purification. Sequencing of the libraries was carried out on an Illumina HiSeq2000 in paired-end mode with 100 bp reads. In the source study's methods: SOAPnuke was used to process the reads, throwing out any read that had adapters, had uncalled bases, had a mean Phred below 15, or lacked an exact constant-primer or identifier match. COPE v1.2.5 was used to merge the high-quality paired reads. Each unique nucleotide sequence was treated as a clonotype, and MiTCR v1.1 was used to align the clonotypes to the IMGT TRB V, D and J references. The analysis was limited to V-J combinations with a frequency above 0.0001, which together covered over 99% of the repertoires. For each V-J combination, a TCR clonal expansion and chaos score was defined as the ratio of F50 clonal expansion to chaos observed in the TCRdist matrix. Welch's t-statistics and random forest were used to reduce the features to about twelve V-J combinations, which were then used as input to a naive Bayes classifier. The similarity between thyroid and blood repertoires was quantified using the Morisita-Horn index. The raw public data were reprocessed by TCRdb itself: fastp quality trimming at Q25, MiXCR clonotype calling, in-frame beta chains only. CDR3 protein sequences are deduplicated, and each keeps its most common genes and DNA. The V and J calls and clone size come from TCRdb's table, not from the authors' own analysis. The sample table contains around 400,000 distinct CDR3 sequences; only one count was recorded for about 16% of them. The ten biggest clones cover roughly 1.4% of the sample.

The ophthalmopathy patients had moderately to severely active disease, with a Clinical Activity Score of 3 or higher, a NOSPECS grade of 4 or higher, and a disease duration of less than 3 months. Anyone with other autoimmune diseases, uncontrolled infections, pregnancy or lactation was excluded from the study. Clinical symptoms, serum thyroxine, TRAb, thyroid ultrasound and orbital computed tomography were used for diagnosis. Using Ficoll-Paque density gradient centrifugation, PBMCs were isolated from about 9.4 ml of fresh peripheral blood. Total RNA was extracted using Trizol reagent, and RNA quality was checked on an Agilent 2100 Bioanalyzer. According to the germline V gene, CDR1 reads SQVTM and CDR2 reads ANQGSEA. Spanning cysteine to phenylalanine, the CDR3 consists of 15 amino acids. Solely the CDR3 DNA is kept, with 45 bases framed from the first base. V is pared back by 4 bases and J by 0 bases, with 15 bases lying between the germline termini.

Sequenced material: peripheral blood. This TCR derives from a woman in her late teens or twenties with Graves' ophthalmopathy. Donor details come from another sample of the same person, matched by shared clones. This chain joins TRBV29-1 to TRBJ1-1; TRBD1 is a possible D gene, resting on 6 matching bases. In nucleotides, the sequence is TGCAGCGTTGGTTCAGGGACATACATGAACACTGAAGCTTTCTTT. This codes for CSVGSGTYMNTEAFF.